The present T cell receptor (beta chain) was sequenced within a study of response to subunit inactivated influenza vaccine. Germline values: CDR1 MNHEY, CDR2 SVGEGT. The length of the CDR3 is 14 residues. V was trimmed by 9 bases and J by 6 bases, leaving 21 bases between them. MiXCR, run by TCRdb on the RT-PCR reads, gives a single entry per CDR3 protein. The table has about 530,000 distinct CDR3 sequences, 10% to 15% seen once. Study outcomes and limitations: T cells newly recruited by each seasonal influenza vaccination are few, the authors suggested.

About this clonotype: The antigen is undetermined.

The TCR was taken from a middle-aged man who received an inactivated influenza vaccine. The source material was PBMCs from blood, sampled 45 days after vaccination. The V and J genes are TRBV6-2 or TRBV6-3 and TRBJ2-7, with a possible D match to TRBD1 (6 bases). CDR3 residues: CASHPGARSSEQYF. The CDR3 region has the DNA TGTGCCAGTCATCCAGGGGCACGTAGCAGCGAGCAGTACTTC.